The TCR beta chain under discussion was sequenced for a study of cytomegalovirus exposure and HLA in healthy donors. Primers included in the PCR were 60 Vbeta and 13 Jbeta primers. Repertoires were generated with immunoSEQ multiplex PCR, while TCRdb's copy carries only in-frame clones and drops some. The data show about 83,000 clones, roughly 81% seen once. Comment on this clone: Its antigen is unknown.

Study-level points and caveats: Many donors carried some public TCRs, although rarity characterized most TCR sequences. Immune exposure information comprised only CMV serostatus. According to the study, around 160 TCR beta chains were cytomegalovirus-associated.

The CDR3 has 13 amino acids. V lost 6 bases, J lost 5 bases, and 4 bases stayed unmatched. Germline V gene lookup returns CDR1 MNHNY and CDR2 SVGAGI (reference sequence). The TCR sequence derives from a woman aged 25 to 39 in good health and CMV-seronegative. Material for sequencing was PBMCs. V and J are TRBV6-6 and TRBJ1-2; 9 positions agree with TRBD1. Here the CDR3 DNA reads TGTGCCAGCAGCCCCGGGACAGGGTATGGCTACACCTTC. This translates into CASSPGTGYGYTF.